This is a list of T cell receptor beta chains from one sample in a study of T cells in Graves' hyperthyroidism and ophthalmopathy. Via MiXCR, TCRdb re-called the multiplex PCR reads, giving one row per CDR3 protein. The table records a few hundred thousand distinct CDR3 sequences, about 20% of them present only once. What was sequenced was blood. These receptors came from a man younger than 45 with Graves' ophthalmopathy. Both conserved end residues are part of each CDR3. D genes are given only for firm matches. Size is stated for part of the rows, as once, few or many counts, or as a class when the clone is expanded.

>13|TRBV5-1|many|TRBJ2-7|.
TGCGCCAGCAGCTTGTTGGGGGTCGACGAGCAGTACTTC
CASSLLGVDEQYF
>15|TRBV28|many|TRBJ2-7|.
TGTGCCAGCAGTCCCAGCCGCGACCGTTCCTACGAGCAGTACTTC
CASSPSRDRSYEQYF
>18|TRBV10-1|few|TRBJ2-1|TRBD2
TGCGCCAGCAGTGAGTCGTTGGGAGCGGGAGGGGTTGGCAATGAGCAGTTCTTC
CASSESLGAGGVGNEQFF
>14|TRBV24-1|.|TRBJ1-2|.
TGTGCCACCAGTGAGGCCGCAGGGTCTGCAGGCTACACCTTC
CATSEAAGSAGYTF
>16|TRBV12-3/TRBV12-4|.|TRBJ2-2|TRBD2
TGTGCCAGCAGACCAGGACTAGCGGGAGGTATCGGGGAGCTGTTTTTT
CASRPGLAGGIGELFF
>15|TRBV28|few|TRBJ2-1|.
TGTGCCAGCGGGGAGGGGGCGTTACTTAACAATGAGCAGTTCTTC
CASGEGALLNNEQFF
>15|TRBV18|many|TRBJ2-4|TRBD2
TGTGCCAGCTCACCCACTAGCGGGACGAAAAACATTCAGTACTTC
CASSPTSGTKNIQYF
>15|TRBV5-1|.|TRBJ2-2|.
TGCGCCAACAGCCTATACGGACAGAACACCGGGGAGCTGTTTTTT
CANSLYGQNTGELFF
>14|TRBV12-3/TRBV12-4|.|TRBJ2-1|.
TGTGCCAGCAGTTTCCAATGGGCATCGGGTGAGCAGTTCTTC
CASSFQWASGEQFF
>15|TRBV28|.|TRBJ1-5|.
TGTGCCAGCAGTTTCCCCAGGGTTGGAAATCAGCCCCAGCATTTT
CASSFPRVGNQPQHF
>14|TRBV19|.|TRBJ2-2|.
TGTGCCAGTAGTGGGACAAGAGGCACCGGGGAGCTGTTTTTT
CASSGTRGTGELFF
>15|TRBV30|few|TRBJ1-6|.
TGTGCCTGGAGTGTCCGGGGGCGCGGGAATTCACCCCTCCACTTT
CAWSVRGRGNSPLHF
>13|TRBV5-4|.|TRBJ2-1|.
TGTGCCAGCAGCTCGCTACAGGAAAATGAGCAGTTCTTC
CASSSLQENEQFF
>14|TRBV28|many|TRBJ1-5|TRBD1
TGTGCCAGCTTGCAGGGGGGGCCTTGGCAGCCCCAGCATTTT
CASLQGGPWQPQHF
>15|TRBV6-2/TRBV6-3|.|TRBJ2-3|.
TGTGCCTGCAGTTACTCGAACCCCACGCCAGATACGCAGTATTTT
CACSYSNPTPDTQYF
>14|TRBV2|.|TRBJ2-5|TRBD1
TGTGCCAGCAGACTCCAACGGACAGGGATGACCCAGTACTTC
CASRLQRTGMTQYF
>14|TRBV5-8|.|TRBJ1-5|.
TGTGCCAGCAGCTTGGCCGGGGAGGATCAGCCCCAGCATTTT
CASSLAGEDQPQHF
>13|TRBV5-1|many|TRBJ2-2|.
TGCGCCAGCAGCTTGGTGGTTGCCGGGGAGCTGTTTTTT
CASSLVVAGELFF
>13|TRBV5-1|.|TRBJ2-1|.
TGCGCCAGCAGCTTGACTAGCCTTAATGAGCAGTTCTTC
CASSLTSLNEQFF
>13|TRBV6-1|few|TRBJ1-2|.
TGTGCCAGCAGTGCCCAGGGATCTCTTGGCTACACCTTC
CASSAQGSLGYTF
>11|TRBV27|.|TRBJ2-1|.
TGTGCCAGCAGTTTTGGCGTTGAGCAGTTCTTC
CASSFGVEQFF
>15|TRBV3-1|.|TRBJ2-7|.
TGTGCCAGCAGCCCGGGGGGCGGTACCTCCTACGAGCAGTACTTC
CASSPGGGTSYEQYF
>16|TRBV19|few|TRBJ1-1|TRBD1
TGTGCCAGTAGTATAGATAGGGGACAGGGCTACACTGAAGCTTTCTTT
CASSIDRGQGYTEAFF
>13|TRBV9|few|TRBJ2-1|.
TGTGCCAGCAGCACCCTCGGCAGGGATGAGCAGTTCTTC
CASSTLGRDEQFF
>13|TRBV5-1|few|TRBJ2-5|.
TGCGCCAGCAGCACAGCGGGTGGGGAGACCCAGTACTTC
CASSTAGGETQYF
>11|TRBV27|many|TRBJ1-1|.
TGTGCCAGCAGTTTAGGGCAGGAAGCTTTCTTT
CASSLGQEAFF
>15|TRBV5-1|few|TRBJ1-5|.
TGCGCCAGCAGCCCTCGGGGGGGTATCAATCAGCCCCAGCATTTT
CASSPRGGINQPQHF
>15|TRBV3-1|few|TRBJ1-5|.
TGTGCCAGCAGTCCCGGTGGCGGCTACAATCAGCCCCAGCATTTT
CASSPGGGYNQPQHF
>15|TRBV18|.|TRBJ2-7|TRBD2
TGTGCCAGCTCACCGGGACTAGCGGGAGGGGACGAGCAGTACTTC
CASSPGLAGGDEQYF
>17|TRBV12-5|few|TRBJ2-1|.
TGTGCTAGTGGTTTCAACGTAGACAGTCGCTCCTACAATGAGCAGTTCTTC
CASGFNVDSRSYNEQFF
>12|TRBV25-1|.|TRBJ2-1|.
TGTGCCAGCAGTGACCCCGACAATGAGCAGTTCTTC
CASSDPDNEQFF
>13|TRBV11-2|many|TRBJ2-7|.
TGTGCCAGCAGCTTAGAGGGAACCTACGAGCAGTACTTC
CASSLEGTYEQYF
>15|TRBV2|few|TRBJ2-7|.
TGTGCCAGCTCTCGGGTGGGCGGATCGACCTACGAGCAGTACTTC
CASSRVGGSTYEQYF
>17|TRBV28|few|TRBJ1-5|TRBD1
TGTGCCAGCAGTGTAGGACAGGGTGGTGTTAGCAATCAGCCCCAGCATTTT
CASSVGQGGVSNQPQHF
>15|TRBV9|.|TRBJ1-5|.
TGTGCCAGCAGCAGGGCAGATTCTAGCAATCAGCCCCAGCATTTT
CASSRADSSNQPQHF
>15|TRBV27|many|TRBJ2-1|TRBD2
TGTGCCAGCAGGCGACTAGCGGGAGGGATGGGTGAGCAGTTCTTC
CASRRLAGGMGEQFF
>15|TRBV11-2|.|TRBJ1-5|TRBD1
TGTGCCAGCAGCTTACTACAGGGGATCAATCAGCCCCAGCATTTT
CASSLLQGINQPQHF
>14|TRBV3-1|few|TRBJ1-2|.
TGTGCCAGCAGCCGGACGGGGGCAGATTATGGCTACACCTTC
CASSRTGADYGYTF
>13|TRBV5-1|.|TRBJ1-5|TRBD1
TGTGCCAGCAGCGCAGGGGGCGCGCAGCCCCAGCATTTT
CASSAGGAQPQHF
>12|TRBV12-3/TRBV12-4|.|TRBJ2-3|.
TGTGCCAGCAGTTTATGGGCAGATACGCAGTATTTT
CASSLWADTQYF
>14|TRBV4-2|.|TRBJ1-5|TRBD1
TGTGCCAGCAGCCAAGATGACAGGGACCAGCCCCAGCATTTT
CASSQDDRDQPQHF
>17|TRBV11-3|few|TRBJ2-6|.
TGTGCCAGCAGCTTAGTTGGTGGGAACTCCGGGGCCAACGTCCTGACTTTC
CASSLVGGNSGANVLTF
>14|TRBV28|few|TRBJ2-5|.
TGTGCCACCGCCGACGGCGGAACAGAAGAGACCCAGTACTTC
CATADGGTEETQYF
>14|TRBV28|.|TRBJ2-7|TRBD1
TGTGCCAGCAGTTTATGGACAGGGAAGTACGAGCAGTACTTC
CASSLWTGKYEQYF
>16|TRBV5-4|few|TRBJ2-2|TRBD2
TGTGCCAGCAGGAGGCAGCGGGAGGGCCTCGCCGGGGAGCTGTTTTTT
CASRRQREGLAGELFF
>15|TRBV19|few|TRBJ2-2|.
TGTGCCAGTAGTGTCGCAGAGGGTAACACCGGGGAGCTGTTTTTT
CASSVAEGNTGELFF
>15|TRBV7-2|few|TRBJ2-7|TRBD2
TGTGCCAGCAGCACGAGCGGGAGGCCCACCTACGAGCAGTACTTC
CASSTSGRPTYEQYF
>16|TRBV20-1|.|TRBJ1-6|.
TGCAGTGCTAGAGATCCCCGCAGTGTTTATAATTCACCCCTCCACTTT
CSARDPRSVYNSPLHF
>15|TRBV27|.|TRBJ2-7|TRBD2
TGTGCCAGCAGTCCAGCCGGGACTAGCGATTACGAGCAGTACTTC
CASSPAGTSDYEQYF
>15|TRBV4-1|.|TRBJ2-5|TRBD2
TGCGCCAGCAGCCAAAGCCTAGCGGGAGTGAAGACCCAGTACTTC
CASSQSLAGVKTQYF
>11|TRBV2|few|TRBJ2-3|.
TGTGCCAGCAATGCAAGGGAGACGCAGTATTTT
CASNARETQYF
>15|TRBV25-1|.|TRBJ2-1|.
TGTGCCAGCAGTATCCGACTATCCCCGTTGAATGAGCAGTTCTTC
CASSIRLSPLNEQFF
>11|TRBV29-1|.|TRBJ2-1|TRBD2
TGCAGCGTTGGGGAGGGGAATGAGCAGTTCTTC
CSVGEGNEQFF